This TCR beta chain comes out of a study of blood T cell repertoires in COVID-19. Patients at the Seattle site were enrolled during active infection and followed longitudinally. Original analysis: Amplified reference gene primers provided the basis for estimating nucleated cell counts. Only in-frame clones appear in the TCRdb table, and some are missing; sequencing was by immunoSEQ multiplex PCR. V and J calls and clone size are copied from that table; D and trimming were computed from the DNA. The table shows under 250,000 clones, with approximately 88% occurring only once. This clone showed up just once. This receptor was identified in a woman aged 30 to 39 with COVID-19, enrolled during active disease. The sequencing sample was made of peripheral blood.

The CDR3 protein is CASSLDGGFLGELFF. The CDR3 nucleotides read TGCGCCAGCAGCTTGGATGGAGGGTTTTTGGGGGAGCTGTTTTTT. The chain employs TRBV5-1 and TRBJ2-2, with D maybe TRBD2 (6 bases). The CDR3 contains 15 residues. V lost 0 bases to trimming and J lost 8 bases, with 14 bases between them. The germline CDR1 and CDR2 sequences are SGHRS and YFSETQ.